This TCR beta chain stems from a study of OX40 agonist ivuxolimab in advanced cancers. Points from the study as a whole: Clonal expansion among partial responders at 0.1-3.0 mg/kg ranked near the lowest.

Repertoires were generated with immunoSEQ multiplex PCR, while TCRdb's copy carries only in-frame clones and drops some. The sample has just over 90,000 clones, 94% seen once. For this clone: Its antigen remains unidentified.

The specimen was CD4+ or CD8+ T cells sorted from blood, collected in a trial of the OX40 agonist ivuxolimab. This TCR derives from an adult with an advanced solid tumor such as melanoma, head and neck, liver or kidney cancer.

This chain's CDR3 is CASSQGLWQANYGYTF. CDR3 sequence (DNA): TGCGCCAGCAGCCAAGGGTTGTGGCAAGCTAACTATGGCTACACCTTC. The chain joins TRBV4-3 to TRBJ1-2; D call uncertain. The V gene lost 1 base and the J gene lost 0 bases, with 12 bases spanning the gap. Germline CDR1 LGHNA, CDR2 YSLEER. CDR3 length: 16 residues.